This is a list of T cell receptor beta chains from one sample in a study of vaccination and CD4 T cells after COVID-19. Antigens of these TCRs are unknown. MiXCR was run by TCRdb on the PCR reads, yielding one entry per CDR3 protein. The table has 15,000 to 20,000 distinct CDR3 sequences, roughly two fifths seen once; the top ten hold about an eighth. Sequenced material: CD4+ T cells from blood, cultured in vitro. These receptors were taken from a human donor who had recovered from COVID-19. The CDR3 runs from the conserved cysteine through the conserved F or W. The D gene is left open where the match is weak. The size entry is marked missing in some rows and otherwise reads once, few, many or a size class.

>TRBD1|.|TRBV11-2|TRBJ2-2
TGTGCCAGCAGCTCCCTGGGACAGGGTGTCGGGGAGCTGTTTTTT
CASSSLGQGVGELFF
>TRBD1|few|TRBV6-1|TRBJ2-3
TGTGCCAGCAGTAACCGACAGGGCCTGGAGCCGTATTTT
CASSNRQGLEPYF
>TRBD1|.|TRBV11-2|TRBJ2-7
TGTGCCAGCAGCCAGGACAGGCTGAGCTCCTACGAGCAGTACTTC
CASSQDRLSSYEQYF
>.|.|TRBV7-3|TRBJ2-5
TGTGCCAGCAGCTTAGCCAAAAAAGAGACCCAGTACTTC
CASSLAKKETQYF
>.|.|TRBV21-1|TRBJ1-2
TGTGCCAGCAGCAACCGGCGGTATGGCTACACCTTC
CASSNRRYGYTF
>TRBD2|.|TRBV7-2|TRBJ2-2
TGTGCCACCATCCAGGGACTAGCGGGCACCGGGGAGCTGTTTTTT
CATIQGLAGTGELFF
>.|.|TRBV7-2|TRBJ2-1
TGTGCCAGCAGCCCAACACTAGTTTGGGGGCAGTTCTTC
CASSPTLVWGQFF
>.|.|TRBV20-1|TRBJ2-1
TGCAGTGCTAGTAGGGCGAGGCAGTTCTTC
CSASRARQFF
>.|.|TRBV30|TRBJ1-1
TGTGCCTGGAGTGTACTAGGGGGGGTTGAAGCTTTCTTT
CAWSVLGGVEAFF
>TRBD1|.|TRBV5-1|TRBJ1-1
TGCGCCAGCAGCGCAAGGGACAGATCTGAAGCTTTCTTT
CASSARDRSEAFF
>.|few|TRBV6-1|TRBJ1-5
TGTGCCATCAAAACGAGTTATAGCAATCAGCCCCAGCATTTT
CAIKTSYSNQPQHF
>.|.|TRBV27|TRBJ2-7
TGTGCCAGCAGCCTGGGACATACCTACGAGCAGTACTTC
CASSLGHTYEQYF
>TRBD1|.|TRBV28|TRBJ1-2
TGTGCCAGCAGACGTCCCCAGGGACAGGGCTATGGCTACACCTTC
CASRRPQGQGYGYTF
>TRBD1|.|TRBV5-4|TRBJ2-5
TGTGCCAGCAGCCAACAGGGGCTGGAGACCCAGTACTTC
CASSQQGLETQYF
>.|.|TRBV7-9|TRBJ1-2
TGTGCCAGCAGCAAGGTACCGGGGACACCCTTCTTC
CASSKVPGTPFF
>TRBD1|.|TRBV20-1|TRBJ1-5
TGCAGTGCTAGAGCACGGACAGGGAGGACGGGCAATCAGCCCCAGCATTTT
CSARARTGRTGNQPQHF
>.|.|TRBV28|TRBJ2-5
TGTGCCAGCAGTCAACAAGTTCAAGAGACCCAGTACTTC
CASSQQVQETQYF
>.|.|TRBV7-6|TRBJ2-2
TGTGCCAGCAGCTTAAGGACGGATTCGAACACCGGGGAGCTGTTTTTT
CASSLRTDSNTGELFF
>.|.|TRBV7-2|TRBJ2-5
TGTGCCAGCAGCTTAGTTTCGGGGGAGACCCAGTACTTC
CASSLVSGETQYF
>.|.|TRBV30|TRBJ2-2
TGTGCCTGGAGTAGACAGTACACCGGGGAGCTGTTTTTT
CAWSRQYTGELFF
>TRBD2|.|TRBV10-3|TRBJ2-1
TGTGCCATCGGGCTAGCGGGAGAAAGTGAGCAGTTCTTC
CAIGLAGESEQFF
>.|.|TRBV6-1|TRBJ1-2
TGTGCCAGCACCGAATGGGGACACTATGGCTACACCTTC
CASTEWGHYGYTF
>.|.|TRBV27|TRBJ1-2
TGTGCCAGCAGTTTATTTCGGTCTGACTATGGCTACACCTTC
CASSLFRSDYGYTF
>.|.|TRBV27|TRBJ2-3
TGTGCCAGCTCTCTAAGGGCCTCCAGTACGCAGTATTTT
CASSLRASSTQYF
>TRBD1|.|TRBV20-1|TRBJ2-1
TGCAGTGCTAGGGGACAGGGTTCCTACAATGAGCAGTTCTTC
CSARGQGSYNEQFF
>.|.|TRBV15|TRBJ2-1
TGTGCCACCAGCAGAGACCAACCCGGGCTGGGGGGCAATGAGCAGTTCTTC
CATSRDQPGLGGNEQFF
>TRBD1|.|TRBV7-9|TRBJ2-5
TGTGCCAGCGGTCACAGGGGTCGCGAGACCCAGTACTTC
CASGHRGRETQYF
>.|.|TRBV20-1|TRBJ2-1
TGCAGTGCCGGCAGGGCTAGTCTGAACAATGAGCAGTTCTTC
CSAGRASLNNEQFF
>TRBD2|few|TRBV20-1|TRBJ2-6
TGCAGTGCTAACCCCGGGACTAGCGGGGTCACTGGGGCCAACGTCCTGACTTTC
CSANPGTSGVTGANVLTF
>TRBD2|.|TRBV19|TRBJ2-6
TGTGCCAGTAGTCCCCGGGACGGGGGGGATGGGGGGGCCAACGTCCTGACTTTC
CASSPRDGGDGGANVLTF
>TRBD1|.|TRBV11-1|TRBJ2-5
TGTGCCAGCAGCCCTCGGACAGGGGAGTTGGGCGAGACCCAGTACTTC
CASSPRTGELGETQYF
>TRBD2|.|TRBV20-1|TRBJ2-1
TGCAGTGCTAGAGATCCTAGCGGGAGGGTTGCTTACAATGAGCAGTTCTTC
CSARDPSGRVAYNEQFF
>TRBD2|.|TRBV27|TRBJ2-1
TGTGCCAGCAGTACGCCCGGGACTAGCGGGAGCAATGAGCAGTTCTTC
CASSTPGTSGSNEQFF
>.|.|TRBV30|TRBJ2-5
TGTGCCTGGAGCGTATCCTTACGAGGGGAGACCCAGTACTTC
CAWSVSLRGETQYF
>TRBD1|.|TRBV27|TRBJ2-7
TGTGCCAGCAGGATCGGCAGACAGGGGGGATCCAGCGGGTACAGCTACGAGCAGTACTTC
CASRIGRQGGSSGYSYEQYF
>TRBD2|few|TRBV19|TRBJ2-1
TGTGCCAGTAGTATAGGTTTTCCCCAGCGGGAGACCTACAATGAGCAGTTCTTC
CASSIGFPQRETYNEQFF
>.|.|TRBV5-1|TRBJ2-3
TGCGCCGGATCGACCGGGGTCACAGATACGCAGTATTTT
CAGSTGVTDTQYF
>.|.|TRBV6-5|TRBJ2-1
TGTGCCAGCAGTTACTCGACAGGTACTAACAATGAGCAGTTCTTC
CASSYSTGTNNEQFF
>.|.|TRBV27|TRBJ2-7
TGTGCCAGCAGTAACGCAGATTCCTACGAGCAGTACTTC
CASSNADSYEQYF
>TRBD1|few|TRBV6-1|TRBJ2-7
TGTGCCAGCAGTGAGAAGGGGACAGGCTCCTACGAGCAGTACTTC
CASSEKGTGSYEQYF
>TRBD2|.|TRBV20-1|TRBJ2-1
TGCAGTGCTAGAGGCGTAGCGGGACTTCAAAATGAGCAGTTCTTC
CSARGVAGLQNEQFF
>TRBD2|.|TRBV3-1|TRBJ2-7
TGTGCCAGCAGCTCACACGGACTAGCGGGAGGAAGCGACTACGAGCAGTACTTC
CASSSHGLAGGSDYEQYF
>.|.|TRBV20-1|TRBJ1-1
TGCAGTGCTAGAGATCCACTGTCCCTTGAAGCTTTCTTT
CSARDPLSLEAFF
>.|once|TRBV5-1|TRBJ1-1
TGCGCCAGCAGCTTGGTTACGAACACTGAAGCTTTCTTT
CASSLVTNTEAFF
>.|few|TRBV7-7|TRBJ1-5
TGTGCCAGCAGCGAGCAAAGGGGGCAGCCCCAGCATTTT
CASSEQRGQPQHF
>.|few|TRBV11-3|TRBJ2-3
TGTGCCAGCAGCACCAGACGGGACCCAACGCAGTATTTT
CASSTRRDPTQYF
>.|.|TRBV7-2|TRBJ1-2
TGTGCCAGCAGCCTGAACTATGGCTACACCTTC
CASSLNYGYTF
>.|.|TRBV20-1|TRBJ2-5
TGCAGTGCTAGATACCAAGAGACCCAGTACTTC
CSARYQETQYF
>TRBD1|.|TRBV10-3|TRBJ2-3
TGTGCCAGCAGTTACGTCATGCGGGACAGGGGGCAGGATACGCAGTATTTT
CASSYVMRDRGQDTQYF
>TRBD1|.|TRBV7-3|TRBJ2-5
TGTGCCAGCAGCTTAAGCAGGACAGGGGGGACAGAGACCCAGTACTTC
CASSLSRTGGTETQYF
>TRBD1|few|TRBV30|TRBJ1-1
TGTGCCTGGAGTGTACTTGGACAGGCCTACACTGAAGCTTTCTTT
CAWSVLGQAYTEAFF
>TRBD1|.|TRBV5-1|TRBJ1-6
TGCGCCAGCAGCTTGGGGACAGGGGGCGCTTCACCCCTCCACTTT
CASSLGTGGASPLHF
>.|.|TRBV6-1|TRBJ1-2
TGTGCCAGCAGCGTCCGAGAAAGATTTAACTATGGCTACACCTTC
CASSVRERFNYGYTF
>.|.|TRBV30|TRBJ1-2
TGTGCCTGGAAGGAGGCTAACTATGGCTACACCTTC
CAWKEANYGYTF
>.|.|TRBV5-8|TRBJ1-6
TGTGCCAGCAGCTTTGGCGGCTATAATTCACCCCTCCACTTT
CASSFGGYNSPLHF
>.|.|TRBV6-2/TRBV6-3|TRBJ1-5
TGTGCCAGCAAGGCAGGGACGCTCAATCAGCCCCAGCATTTT
CASKAGTLNQPQHF
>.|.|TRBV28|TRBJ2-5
TGTGCCAGCAGTTTAAGCGTTAGGACCCAGTACTTC
CASSLSVRTQYF
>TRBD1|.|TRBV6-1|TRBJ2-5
TGTGCCAGCAGGTGGGACAGACAAGAGACCCAGTACTTC
CASRWDRQETQYF
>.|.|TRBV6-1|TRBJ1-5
TGTGCCAGCAGTGAACAAATATTACAGGGATCCCAGCCCCAGCATTTT
CASSEQILQGSQPQHF
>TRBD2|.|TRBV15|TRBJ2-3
TGTGCCACCAGCAGAGGGGGGGGACTAGCGGCTCGCACAGATACGCAGTATTTT
CATSRGGGLAARTDTQYF